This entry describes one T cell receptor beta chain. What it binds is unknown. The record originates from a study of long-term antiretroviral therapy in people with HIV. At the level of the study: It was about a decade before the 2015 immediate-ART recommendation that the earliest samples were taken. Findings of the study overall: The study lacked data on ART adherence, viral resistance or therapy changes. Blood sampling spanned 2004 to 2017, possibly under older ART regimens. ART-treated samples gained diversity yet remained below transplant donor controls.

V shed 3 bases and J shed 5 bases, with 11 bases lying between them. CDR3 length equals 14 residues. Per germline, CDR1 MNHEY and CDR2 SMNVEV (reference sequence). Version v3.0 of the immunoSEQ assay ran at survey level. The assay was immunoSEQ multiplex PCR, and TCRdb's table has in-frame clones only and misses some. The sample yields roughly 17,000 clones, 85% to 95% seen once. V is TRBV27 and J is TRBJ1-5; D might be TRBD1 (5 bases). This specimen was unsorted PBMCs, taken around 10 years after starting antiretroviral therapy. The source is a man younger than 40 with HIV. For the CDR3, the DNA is TGTGCCAGCAGTTTTGGGACGGCGGATCAGCCCCAGCATTTT. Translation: CASSFGTADQPQHF.